This entry features one T cell receptor (beta chain) sequence. The antigen is undetermined. Vbeta (60) and Jbeta (13) primers were used in the PCR. Original processing methods: The count from a later analysis was some 83 million unique TCR beta chains, some 12 million of them shared. Method: immunoSEQ multiplex PCR; TCRdb's copy keeps in-frame clones and lacks some. Clone size and V and J calls were adopted from that table, with D and trimming inferred from the DNA. The sample lists about 150,000 clones; about 75% were seen once. These data belong to a study of cytomegalovirus exposure and HLA in healthy donors. The study, taken as a whole, reports: CMV antigen specificity was confirmed in vitro for a few CMV-associated chains. Beyond CMV serostatus, there was no information to go on about immune exposure.

V was shortened by 4 bases and J by 2 bases, with 9 bases between the two germline ends. The germline V gene encodes CDR1 SGHRS and CDR2 YFSETQ. This CDR3 contains 13 residues. The receptor was derived from a man in his 60s in good health and CMV-seronegative. Sequenced material: PBMCs. The genes are TRBV5-1 and TRBJ2-5; tentatively, D is TRBD1 (5 bases). The CDR3 nucleotides read TGCGCCAGCAGCCTGACAGTTCAAGAGACCCAGTACTTC. This sequence encodes CASSLTVQETQYF.